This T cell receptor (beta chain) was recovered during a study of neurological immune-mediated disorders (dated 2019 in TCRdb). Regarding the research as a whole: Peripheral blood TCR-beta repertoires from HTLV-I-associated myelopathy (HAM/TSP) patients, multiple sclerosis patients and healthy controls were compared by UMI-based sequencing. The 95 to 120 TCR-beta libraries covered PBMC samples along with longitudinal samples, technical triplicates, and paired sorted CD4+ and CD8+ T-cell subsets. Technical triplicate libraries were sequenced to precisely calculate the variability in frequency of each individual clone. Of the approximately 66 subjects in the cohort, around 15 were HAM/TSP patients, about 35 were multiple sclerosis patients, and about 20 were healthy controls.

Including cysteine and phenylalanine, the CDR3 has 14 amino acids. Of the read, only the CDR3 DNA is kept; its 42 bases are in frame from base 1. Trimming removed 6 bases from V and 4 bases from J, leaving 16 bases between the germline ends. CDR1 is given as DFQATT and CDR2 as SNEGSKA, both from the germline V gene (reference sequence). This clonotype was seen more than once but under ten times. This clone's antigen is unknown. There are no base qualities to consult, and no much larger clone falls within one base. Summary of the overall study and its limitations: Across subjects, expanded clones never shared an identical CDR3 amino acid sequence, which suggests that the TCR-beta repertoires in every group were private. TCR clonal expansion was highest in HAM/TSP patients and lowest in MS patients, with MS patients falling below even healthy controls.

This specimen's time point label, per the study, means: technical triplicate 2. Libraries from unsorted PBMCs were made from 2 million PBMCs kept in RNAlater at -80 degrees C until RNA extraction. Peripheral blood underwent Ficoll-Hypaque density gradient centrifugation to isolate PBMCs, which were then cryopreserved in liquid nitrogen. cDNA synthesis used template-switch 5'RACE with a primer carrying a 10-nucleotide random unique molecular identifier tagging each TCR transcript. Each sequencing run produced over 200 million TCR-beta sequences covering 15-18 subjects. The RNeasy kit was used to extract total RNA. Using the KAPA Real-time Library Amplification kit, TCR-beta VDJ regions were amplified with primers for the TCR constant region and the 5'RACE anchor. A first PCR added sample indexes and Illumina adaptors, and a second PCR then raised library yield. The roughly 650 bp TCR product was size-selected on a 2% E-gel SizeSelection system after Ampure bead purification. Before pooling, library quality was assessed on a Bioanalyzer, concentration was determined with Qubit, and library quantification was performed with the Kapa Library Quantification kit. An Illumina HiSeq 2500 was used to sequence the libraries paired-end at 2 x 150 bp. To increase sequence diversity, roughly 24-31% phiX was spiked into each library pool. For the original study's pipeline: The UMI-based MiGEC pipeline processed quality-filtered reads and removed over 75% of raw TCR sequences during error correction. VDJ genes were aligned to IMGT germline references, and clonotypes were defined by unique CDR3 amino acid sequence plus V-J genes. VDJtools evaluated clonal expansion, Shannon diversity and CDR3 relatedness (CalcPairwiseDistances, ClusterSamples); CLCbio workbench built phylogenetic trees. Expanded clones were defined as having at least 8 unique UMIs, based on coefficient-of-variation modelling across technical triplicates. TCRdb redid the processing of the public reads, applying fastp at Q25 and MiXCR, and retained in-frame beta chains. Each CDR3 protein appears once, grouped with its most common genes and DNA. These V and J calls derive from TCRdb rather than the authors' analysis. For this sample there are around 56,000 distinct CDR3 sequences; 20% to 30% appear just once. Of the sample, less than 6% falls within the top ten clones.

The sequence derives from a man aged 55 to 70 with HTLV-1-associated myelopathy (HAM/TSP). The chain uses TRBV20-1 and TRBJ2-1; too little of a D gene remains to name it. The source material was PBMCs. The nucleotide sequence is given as TGCAGTGCCGAGGAAGGGTCTAAGTACAATGAGCAGTTCTTC. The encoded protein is CSAEEGSKYNEQFF.